Reported below is one TCR beta chain. The data stem from a study of early T cells in non-severe SARS-CoV-2 infection. The TCR library protocol was used to attach unique molecular identifiers. These identifiers were attached to individual cDNA molecules. Each CDR3 protein is one row after TCRdb ran MiXCR on the 5' RACE reads. The sample carries more than 65,000 distinct CDR3 sequences, 4.6% recorded once. V lost 5 bases, J lost 7 bases, and 3 bases stayed unmatched. Germline V CDR1 and CDR2: DFQATT, SNEGSKA (reference sequence). The CDR3 covers 13 residues. The sequence came from an adult who was a healthcare worker with PCR-confirmed SARS-CoV-2 infection or an uninfected control (not recorded which). The donor label of this sample is uncertain. The rearrangement links TRBV20-1 to TRBJ1-6; TRBD1 agrees at 9 bases. Specimen: whole blood, collected at baseline. DNA of the CDR3: TGCAGTGCTTGGACAGGGGACAATTCACCCCTCCACTTT. This gives the protein CSAWTGDNSPLHF.